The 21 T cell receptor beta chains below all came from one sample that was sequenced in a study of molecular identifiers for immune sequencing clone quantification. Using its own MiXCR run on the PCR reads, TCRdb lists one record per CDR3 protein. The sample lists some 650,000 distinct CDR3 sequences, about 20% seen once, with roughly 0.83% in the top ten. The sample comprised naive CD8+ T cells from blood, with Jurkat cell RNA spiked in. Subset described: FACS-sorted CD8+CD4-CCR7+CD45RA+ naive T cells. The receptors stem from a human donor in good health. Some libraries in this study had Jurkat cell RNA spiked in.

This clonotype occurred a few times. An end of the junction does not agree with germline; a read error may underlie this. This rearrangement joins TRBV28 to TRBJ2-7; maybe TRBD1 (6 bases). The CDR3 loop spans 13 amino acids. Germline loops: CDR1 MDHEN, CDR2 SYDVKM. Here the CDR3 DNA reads TGTGCCAGCAGTCCAAGGACAGCCTACGGGCAGTACTTC. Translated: CASSPRTAYGQYF.

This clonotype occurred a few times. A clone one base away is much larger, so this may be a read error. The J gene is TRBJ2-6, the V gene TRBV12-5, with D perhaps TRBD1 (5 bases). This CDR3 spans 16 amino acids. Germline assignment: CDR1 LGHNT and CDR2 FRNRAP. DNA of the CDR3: TGTGCTAGTGGGCCCGACCAGCACTCTGGGGCCAACGTCCTGGCTTTC. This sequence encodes CASGPDQHSGANVLAF.

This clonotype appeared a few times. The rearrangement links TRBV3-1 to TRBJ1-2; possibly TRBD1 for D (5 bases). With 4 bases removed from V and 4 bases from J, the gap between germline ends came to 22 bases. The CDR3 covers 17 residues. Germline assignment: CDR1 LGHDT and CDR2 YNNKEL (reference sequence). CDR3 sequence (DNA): TGTGCCAGCAGCCCCACCCCCGGGACGGATTTTTCCTATGGCTACACCTTC. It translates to CASSPTPGTDFSYGYTF.

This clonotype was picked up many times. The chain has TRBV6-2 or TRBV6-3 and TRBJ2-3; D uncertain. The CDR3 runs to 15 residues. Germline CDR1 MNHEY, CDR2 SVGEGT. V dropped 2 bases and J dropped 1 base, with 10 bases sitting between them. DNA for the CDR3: TGTGCCAGCAGTTACGCCAGGACGGGCACAGATACGCAGTATTTT. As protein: CASSYARTGTDTQYF.

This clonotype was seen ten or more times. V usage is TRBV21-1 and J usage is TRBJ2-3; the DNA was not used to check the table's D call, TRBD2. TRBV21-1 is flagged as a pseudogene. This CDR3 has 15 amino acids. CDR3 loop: CASSIRWTSADTQYF. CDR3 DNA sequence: TGTGCCAGCAGCATCCGCTGGACTAGCGCAGATACGCAGTATTTT.

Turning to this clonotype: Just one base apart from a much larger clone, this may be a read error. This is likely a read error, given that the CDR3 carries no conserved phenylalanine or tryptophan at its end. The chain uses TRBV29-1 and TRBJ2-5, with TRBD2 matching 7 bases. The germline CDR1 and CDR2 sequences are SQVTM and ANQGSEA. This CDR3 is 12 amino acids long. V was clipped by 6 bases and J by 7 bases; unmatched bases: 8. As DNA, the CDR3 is TGCAGCGTGAGGACTAGAATTGGGACCCAGTACCTC. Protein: CSVRTRIGTQYL.

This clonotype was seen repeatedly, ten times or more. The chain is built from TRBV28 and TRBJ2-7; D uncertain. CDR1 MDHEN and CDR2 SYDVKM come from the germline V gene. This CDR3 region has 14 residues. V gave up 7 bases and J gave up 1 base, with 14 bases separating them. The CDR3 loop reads CASIMRDGSYEQYF. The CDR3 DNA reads TGTGCCAGCATCATGCGTGACGGTTCCTACGAGCAGTACTTC.

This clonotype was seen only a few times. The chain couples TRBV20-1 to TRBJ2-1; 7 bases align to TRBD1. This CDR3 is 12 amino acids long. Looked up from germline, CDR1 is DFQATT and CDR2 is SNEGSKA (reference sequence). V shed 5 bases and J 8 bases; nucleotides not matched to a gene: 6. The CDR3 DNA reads TGCAGTGCTTCGCTCGACAGGGATGAGCAGTTCTTC. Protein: CSASLDRDEQFF.

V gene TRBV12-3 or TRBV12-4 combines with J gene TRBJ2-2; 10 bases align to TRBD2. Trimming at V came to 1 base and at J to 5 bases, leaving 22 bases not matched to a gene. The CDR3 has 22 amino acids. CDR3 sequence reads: CASSLEVFGASGRVGATGELFF. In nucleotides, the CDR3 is TGTGCCAGCAGTTTAGAGGTTTTCGGGGCTAGCGGGAGAGTGGGGGCAACCGGGGAGCTGTTTTTT.

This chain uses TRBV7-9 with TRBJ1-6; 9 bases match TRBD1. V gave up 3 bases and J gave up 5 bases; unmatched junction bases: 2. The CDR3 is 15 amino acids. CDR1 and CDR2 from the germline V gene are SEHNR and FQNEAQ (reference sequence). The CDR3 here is CASSLGQGDNSPLHF. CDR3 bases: TGTGCCAGCAGCTTGGGACAGGGAGATAATTCACCCCTCCACTTT.

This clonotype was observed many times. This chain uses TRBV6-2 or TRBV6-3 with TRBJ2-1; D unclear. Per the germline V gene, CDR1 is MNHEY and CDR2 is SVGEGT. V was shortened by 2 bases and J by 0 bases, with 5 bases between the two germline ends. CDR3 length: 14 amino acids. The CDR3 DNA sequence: TGTGCCAGCAGTTACCGTTTCTCCTACAATGAGCAGTTCTTC. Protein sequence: CASSYRFSYNEQFF.

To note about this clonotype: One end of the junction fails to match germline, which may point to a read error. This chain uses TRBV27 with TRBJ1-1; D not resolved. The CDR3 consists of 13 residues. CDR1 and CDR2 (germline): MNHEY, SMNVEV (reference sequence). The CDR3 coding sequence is TGTGCCAGCAGCCTGACGACGAACACTGAAGCTTCCTTT. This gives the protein CASSLTTNTEASF.

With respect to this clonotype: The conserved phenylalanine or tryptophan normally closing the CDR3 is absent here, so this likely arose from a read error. The CDR3 nucleotides read TGCGCCAGCAGCCAACTCCAAGAGACCCAGTACCTC. This translates into CASSQLQETQYL. The chain carries TRBV4-1 and TRBJ2-5; D is unresolved. V was pared by 2 bases and J by 1 base, with 2 bases between. CDR1 is MGHRA and CDR2 is YSYEKL in the germline V gene. The CDR3 spans 12 residues.

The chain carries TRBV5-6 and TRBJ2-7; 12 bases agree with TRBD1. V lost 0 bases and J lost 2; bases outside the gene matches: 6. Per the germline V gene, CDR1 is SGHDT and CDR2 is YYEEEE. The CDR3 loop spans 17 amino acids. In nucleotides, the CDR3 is TGTGCCAGCAGCTTGGCGGGGACAGGGGGCTACCCCTACGAGCAGTACTTC. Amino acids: CASSLAGTGGYPYEQYF.

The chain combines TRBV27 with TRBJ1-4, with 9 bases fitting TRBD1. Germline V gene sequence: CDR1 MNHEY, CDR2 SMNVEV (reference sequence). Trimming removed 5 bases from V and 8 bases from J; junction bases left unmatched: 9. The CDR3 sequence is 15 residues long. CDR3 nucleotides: TGTGCCAGCAGTCCACTCGGGACAGGGAGGGAAAAACTGTTTTTT. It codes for CASSPLGTGREKLFF.

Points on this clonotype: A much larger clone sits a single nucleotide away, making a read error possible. This chain's CDR3 is CASSLSAGQGQETQYF. The CDR3 DNA reads as TGTGCCAGCAGTTTATCGGCGGGACAAGGACAAGAGACCCAGTACTTC. J is TRBJ2-5 and V is TRBV12-3 or TRBV12-4, with D perhaps matching TRBD1 or TRBD2 (6 bases each). There are 16 residues in the CDR3. Trimming stripped 2 bases from V and 2 bases from J, with 15 bases between.

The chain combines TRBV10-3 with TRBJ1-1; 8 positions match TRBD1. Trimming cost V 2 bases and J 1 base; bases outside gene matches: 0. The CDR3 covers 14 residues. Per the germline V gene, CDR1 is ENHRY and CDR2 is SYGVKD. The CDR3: CAISEGTGNTEAFF. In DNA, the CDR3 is TGTGCCATCAGTGAGGGGACAGGGAACACTGAAGCTTTCTTT.

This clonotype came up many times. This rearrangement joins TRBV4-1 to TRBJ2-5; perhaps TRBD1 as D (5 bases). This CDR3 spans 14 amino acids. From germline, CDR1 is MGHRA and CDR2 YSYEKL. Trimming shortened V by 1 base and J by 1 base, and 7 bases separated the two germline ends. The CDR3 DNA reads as TGCGCCAGCAGCCAAGTCGACAGCCAAGAGACCCAGTACTTC. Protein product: CASSQVDSQETQYF.

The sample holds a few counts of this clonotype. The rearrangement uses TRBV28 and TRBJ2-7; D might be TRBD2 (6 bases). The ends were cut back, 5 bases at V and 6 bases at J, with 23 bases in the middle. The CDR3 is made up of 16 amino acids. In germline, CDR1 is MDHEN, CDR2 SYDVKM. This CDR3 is CASSLRWGGITGEQYF. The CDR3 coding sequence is TGTGCCAGCAGTCTCCGCTGGGGCGGGATAACTGGCGAGCAGTACTTC.

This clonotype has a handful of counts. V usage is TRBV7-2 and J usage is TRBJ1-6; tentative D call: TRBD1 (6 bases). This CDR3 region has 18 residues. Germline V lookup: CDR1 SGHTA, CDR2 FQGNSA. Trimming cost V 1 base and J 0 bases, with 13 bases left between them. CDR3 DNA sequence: TGTGCCAGCAGCTTAGAGGACAGCAAAAGCTCCTATAATTCACCCCTCCACTTT. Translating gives CASSLEDSKSSYNSPLHF.

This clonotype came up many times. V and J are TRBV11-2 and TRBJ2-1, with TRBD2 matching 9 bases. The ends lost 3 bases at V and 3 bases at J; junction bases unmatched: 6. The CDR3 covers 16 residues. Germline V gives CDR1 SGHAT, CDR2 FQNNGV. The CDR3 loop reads CASSLSSGNLYNEQFF. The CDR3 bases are TGTGCCAGCAGCTTGTCTAGCGGGAACCTCTACAATGAGCAGTTCTTC.